This T cell receptor (beta chain) stems from a study of T-cell memory formation after mild COVID-19. Points from the study as a whole: Clones that contracted from day 15 to 85 were balanced CD4/CD8, while later expanders leaned CD4+. Shrinking CD4+ clones resided mostly in CM and EM, and CD8+ ones in EMRA. Some clones that responded turned up in pre-infection memory, which suggests that cross-reactive memory joined in.

The trim removed 3 bases at V and 2 bases at J, leaving 11 bases unmatched. CDR3 length: 18 amino acids. Germline CDR1 and CDR2: LGHDT and YNNKEL (reference sequence). Worth noting for this clonotype: Its antigen is as yet unknown.

Researchers used 5'RACE with constant-segment primers to make TCR alpha and TCR beta cDNA libraries that carry sample barcodes and UMIs. MiXCR, applied by TCRdb to the 5' RACE reads, yields one record per CDR3 protein. The repertoire holds 530,000 or so distinct CDR3 sequences, with roughly 17% as singletons. The sequence was collected from an adult woman who had mild COVID-19 (a few samples of this study predate the infection). Cell type and time point are not known. Sequencing was done on a sample of PBMCs or a T cell subset sorted from them (not recorded which). The V gene is TRBV3-1, the J gene TRBJ2-1, with 9 bases identical to TRBD2. The CDR3 sequence is CASSHSSGIPLTYNEQFF. In DNA form, the CDR3 reads TGTGCCAGCAGCCACTCTAGCGGGATACCTCTGACCTACAATGAGCAGTTCTTC.